This T cell receptor beta chain is from a study of naive and memory T cell subsets. Trimming cost V 0 bases and J 7 bases; bases outside gene matches: 9. Per germline, CDR1 SGHKS and CDR2 YYEKEE (reference sequence). This CDR3 spans 16 amino acids. An equimolar mix of two oligonucleotides served as the beta constant-region primer for TRBC1 and TRBC2. Ligation attached a single-stranded oligonucleotide with a 12-nucleotide UMI and the SP2 primer to the cDNA 3' end. TCRdb re-called the UMI-ligation and nested PCR reads with MiXCR, one entry per CDR3 protein. In the table there are fewer than 40,000 distinct CDR3 sequences, 13% of which are singletons. This clonotype was counted between two and nine times.

The TCR comes from a human donor in good health. The V gene is TRBV5-5, the J gene TRBJ2-2, with 7 bases aligning to TRBD1. Sequences were obtained from effector memory CD4+ T cells from blood. Subset here: effector memory, CD45RA- CD27-. The DNA of the CDR3 is TGTGCCAGCAGCTTGGGGACGACAGGGTTCGGCGGGGAGCTGTTTTTT. Residues: CASSLGTTGFGGELFF.